This T cell receptor beta chain was identified during a study of vaccination and CD4 T cells after COVID-19. Study summary: The authors exposed cells to overlapping spike peptides derived from SARS-CoV-2, HCoV-NL63, HCoV-OC43 and HCoV-229E.

Sequenced with the Oncomine TCR Beta short-read assay was DNA taken from cultured CD4+ T cells. Using its own MiXCR run on the PCR reads, TCRdb lists one record per CDR3 protein. Among 15,000 or so distinct CDR3 sequences listed, 40% to 50% were seen once. Described treatment: approximately 9-day PBMC culture with coronavirus spike peptide pools or control peptides (ViraFEST assay). The CDR3 is 16 residues long. The germline CDR1 and CDR2 sequences are SGHRS and YFSETQ. Trimming took 4 bases from V and 7 from J, leaving 22 bases between them. As concerns this clonotype: Its cognate antigen is unknown.

Sequencing was carried out using CD4+ T cells from blood, cultured in vitro. The chain joins TRBV5-1 to TRBJ2-3; weak D call: TRBD1 (6 bases). This TCR was recovered from a human donor who had recovered from COVID-19. DNA for the CDR3: TGCGCCAGCAGCCCCCGAGAATCAGGGGTTACCAATACGCAGTATTTT. Its translation is CASSPRESGVTNTQYF.